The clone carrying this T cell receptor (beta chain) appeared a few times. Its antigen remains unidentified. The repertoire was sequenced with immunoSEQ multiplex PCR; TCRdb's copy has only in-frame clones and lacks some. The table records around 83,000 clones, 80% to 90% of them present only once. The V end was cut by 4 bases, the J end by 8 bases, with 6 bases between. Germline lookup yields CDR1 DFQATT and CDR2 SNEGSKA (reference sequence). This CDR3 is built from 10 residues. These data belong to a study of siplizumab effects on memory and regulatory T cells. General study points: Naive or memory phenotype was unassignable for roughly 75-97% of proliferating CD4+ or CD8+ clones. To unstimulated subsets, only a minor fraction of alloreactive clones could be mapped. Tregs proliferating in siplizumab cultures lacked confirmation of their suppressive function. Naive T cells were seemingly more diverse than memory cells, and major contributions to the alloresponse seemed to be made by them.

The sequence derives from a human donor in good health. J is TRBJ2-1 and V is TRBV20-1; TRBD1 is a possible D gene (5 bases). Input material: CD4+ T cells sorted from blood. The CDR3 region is CSAKGDEQFF. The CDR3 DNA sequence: TGCAGTGCTAAAGGGGATGAGCAGTTCTTC.